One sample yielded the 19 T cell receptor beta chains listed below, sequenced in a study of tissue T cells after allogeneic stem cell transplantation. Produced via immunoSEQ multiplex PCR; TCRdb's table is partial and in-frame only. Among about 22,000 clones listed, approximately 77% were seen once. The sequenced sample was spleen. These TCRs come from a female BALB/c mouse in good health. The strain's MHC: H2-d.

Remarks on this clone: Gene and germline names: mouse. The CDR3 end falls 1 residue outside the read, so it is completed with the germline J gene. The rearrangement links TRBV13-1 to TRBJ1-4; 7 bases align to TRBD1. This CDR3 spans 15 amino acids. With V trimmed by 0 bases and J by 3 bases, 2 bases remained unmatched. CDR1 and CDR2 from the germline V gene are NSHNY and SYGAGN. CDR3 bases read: TGTGCCAGCAGTGATGCCAGGGGGACCAACGAAAGATTATTT. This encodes CASSDARGTNERLF. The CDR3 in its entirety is CASSDARGTNERLFF.

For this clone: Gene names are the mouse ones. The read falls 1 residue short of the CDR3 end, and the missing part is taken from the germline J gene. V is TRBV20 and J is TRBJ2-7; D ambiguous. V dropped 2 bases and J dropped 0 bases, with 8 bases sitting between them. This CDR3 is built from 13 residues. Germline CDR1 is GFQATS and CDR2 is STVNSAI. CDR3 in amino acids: CGARSGNSYEQYF. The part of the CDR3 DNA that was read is TGTGGTGCTAGGAGTGGGAACTCCTATGAACAGTAC.

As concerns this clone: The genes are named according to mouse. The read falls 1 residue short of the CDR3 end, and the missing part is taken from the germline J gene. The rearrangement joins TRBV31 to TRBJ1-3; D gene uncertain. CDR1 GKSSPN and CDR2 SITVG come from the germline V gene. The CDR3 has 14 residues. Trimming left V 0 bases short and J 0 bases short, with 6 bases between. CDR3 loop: CAWSLEVSGNTLYF. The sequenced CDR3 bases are TGTGCCTGGAGTCTAGAGGTTTCTGGAAATACGCTCTAT.

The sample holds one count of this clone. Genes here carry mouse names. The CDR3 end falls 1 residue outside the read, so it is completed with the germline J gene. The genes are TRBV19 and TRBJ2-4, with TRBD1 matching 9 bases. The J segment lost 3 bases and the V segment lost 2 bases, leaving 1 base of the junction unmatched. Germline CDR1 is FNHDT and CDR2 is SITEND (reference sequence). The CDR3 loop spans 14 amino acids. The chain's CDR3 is CASSIDRGQNTLYF. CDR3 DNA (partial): TGTGCCAGCAGTATCGACAGGGGGCAAAACACCTTGTAC.

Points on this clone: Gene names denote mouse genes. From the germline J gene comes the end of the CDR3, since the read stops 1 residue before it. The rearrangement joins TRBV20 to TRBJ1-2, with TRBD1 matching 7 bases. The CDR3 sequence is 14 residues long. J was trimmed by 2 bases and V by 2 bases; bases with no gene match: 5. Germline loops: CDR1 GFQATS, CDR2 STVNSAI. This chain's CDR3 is CGARRQGENSDYTF. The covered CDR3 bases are TGTGGTGCTAGGCGGCAGGGGGAGAACTCCGACTACACC.

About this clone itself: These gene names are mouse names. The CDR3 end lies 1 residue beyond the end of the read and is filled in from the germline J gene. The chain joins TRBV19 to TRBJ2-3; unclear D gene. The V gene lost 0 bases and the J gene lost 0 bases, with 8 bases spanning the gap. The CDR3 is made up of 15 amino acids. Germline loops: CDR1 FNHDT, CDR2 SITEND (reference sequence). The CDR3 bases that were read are TGTGCCAGCAGTATAGTTCTTTCTAGTGCAGAAACGCTGTAT. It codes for CASSIVLSSAETLY. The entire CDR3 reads CASSIVLSSAETLYF.

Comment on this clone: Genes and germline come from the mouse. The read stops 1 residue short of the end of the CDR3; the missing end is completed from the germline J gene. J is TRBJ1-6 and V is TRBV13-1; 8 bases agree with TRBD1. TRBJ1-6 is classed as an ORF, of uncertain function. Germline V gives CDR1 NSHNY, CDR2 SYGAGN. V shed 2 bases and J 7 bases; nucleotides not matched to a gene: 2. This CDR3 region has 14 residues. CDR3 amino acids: CASSDRGRNSPLYF. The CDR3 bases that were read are TGTGCCAGCAGTGACAGGGGGCGGAATTCGCCCCTCTAC.

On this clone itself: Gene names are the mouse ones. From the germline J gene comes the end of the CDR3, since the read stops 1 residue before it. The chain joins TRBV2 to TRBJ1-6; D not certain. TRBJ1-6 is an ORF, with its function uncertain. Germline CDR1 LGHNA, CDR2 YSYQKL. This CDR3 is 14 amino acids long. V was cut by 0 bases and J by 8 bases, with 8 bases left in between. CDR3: CASSQEGLDSPLYF. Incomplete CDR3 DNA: TGTGCCAGCAGCCAAGAGGGTCTGGATTCGCCCCTCTAC.

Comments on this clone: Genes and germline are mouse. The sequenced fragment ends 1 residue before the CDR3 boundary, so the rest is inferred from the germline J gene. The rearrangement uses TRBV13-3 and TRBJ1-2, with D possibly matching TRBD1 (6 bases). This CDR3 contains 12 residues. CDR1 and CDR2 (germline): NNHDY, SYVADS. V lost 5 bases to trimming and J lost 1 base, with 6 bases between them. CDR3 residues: CASRDRNSDYTF. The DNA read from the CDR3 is TGTGCCAGCAGGGACAGAAACTCCGACTACACC.

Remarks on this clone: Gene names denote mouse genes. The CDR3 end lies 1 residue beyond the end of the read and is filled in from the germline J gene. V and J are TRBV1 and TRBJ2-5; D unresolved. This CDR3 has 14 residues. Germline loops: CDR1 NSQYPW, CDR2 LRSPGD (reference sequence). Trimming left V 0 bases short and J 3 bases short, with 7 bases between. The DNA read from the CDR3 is TGCACCTGCAGTGCAGATTACATACAAGACACCCAGTAC. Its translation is CTCSADYIQDTQY. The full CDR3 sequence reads CTCSADYIQDTQYF.

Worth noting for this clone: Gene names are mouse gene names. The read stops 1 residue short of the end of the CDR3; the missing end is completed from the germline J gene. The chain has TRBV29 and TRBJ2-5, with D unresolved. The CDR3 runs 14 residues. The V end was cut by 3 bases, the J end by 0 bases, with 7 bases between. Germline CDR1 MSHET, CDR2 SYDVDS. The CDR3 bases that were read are TGTGCTAGCAGTTTGCCAGTTAACCAAGACACCCAGTAC. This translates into CASSLPVNQDTQY. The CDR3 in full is CASSLPVNQDTQYF.

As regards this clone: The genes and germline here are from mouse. Here the CDR3 reads CASGGDWEYAEQFF. The sequenced part of the CDR3 DNA is TGTGCCAGCGGTGGGGACTGGGAGTATGCTGAGCAGTTC. The chain is built from TRBV13-2 and TRBJ2-1; 9 bases map to TRBD2. Read coverage stops 1 residue before the CDR3 terminus; the germline J gene supplies the remainder. With 3 bases clipped from V and 4 bases from J, the junction kept 2 bases outside the gene matches. The CDR3 consists of 14 residues. Per the germline V gene, CDR1 is NNHNN and CDR2 is SYGAGS (reference sequence).

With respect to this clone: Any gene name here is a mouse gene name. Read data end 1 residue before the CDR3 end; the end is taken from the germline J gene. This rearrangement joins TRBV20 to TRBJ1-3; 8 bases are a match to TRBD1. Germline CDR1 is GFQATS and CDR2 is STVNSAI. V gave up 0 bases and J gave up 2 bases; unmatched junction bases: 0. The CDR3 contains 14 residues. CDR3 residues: CGARDRGPGNTLYF. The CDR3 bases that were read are TGTGGTGCTAGGGACAGGGGGCCTGGAAATACGCTCTAT.

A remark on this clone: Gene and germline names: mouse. CDR3 amino acids: CGAGRDRALQNTLYF. The part of the CDR3 DNA that was read is TGTGGTGCTGGCCGGGACAGGGCCCTTCAAAACACCTTGTAC. The chain joins TRBV20 to TRBJ2-4; 9 nucleotides line up with TRBD1. The CDR3 end is not reached by the read, which stops 1 residue before it; the germline J gene fills it in. With V trimmed by 5 bases and J by 2 bases, 8 bases remained unmatched. CDR1 GFQATS and CDR2 STVNSAI come from the germline V gene. The length of the CDR3 is 15 residues.

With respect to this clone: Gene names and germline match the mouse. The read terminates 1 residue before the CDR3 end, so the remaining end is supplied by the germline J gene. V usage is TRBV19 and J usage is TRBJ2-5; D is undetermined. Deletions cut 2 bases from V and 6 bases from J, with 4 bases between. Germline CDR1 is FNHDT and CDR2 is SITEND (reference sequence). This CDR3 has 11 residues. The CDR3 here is CASSIRDTQYF. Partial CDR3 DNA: TGTGCCAGCAGTATCAGGGACACCCAGTAC.

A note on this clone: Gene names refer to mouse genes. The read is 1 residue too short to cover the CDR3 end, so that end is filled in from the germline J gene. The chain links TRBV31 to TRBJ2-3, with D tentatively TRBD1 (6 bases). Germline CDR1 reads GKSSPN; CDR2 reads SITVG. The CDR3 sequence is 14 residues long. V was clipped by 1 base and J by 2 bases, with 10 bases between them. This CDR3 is CAWSRQGFAETLYF. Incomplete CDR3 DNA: TGTGCCTGGAGTCGGCAGGGGTTTGCAGAAACGCTGTAT. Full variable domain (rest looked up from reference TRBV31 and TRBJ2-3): AQTIHQWPVAEIKAVGSPLSLGCTIKGKSSPNLYWYWQATGGTLQQLFYSITVGQVESVVQLNLSASRPKDDQFILSTEKLLLSHSGFYLCAWSRQGFAETLYFGSGTRLTVL.

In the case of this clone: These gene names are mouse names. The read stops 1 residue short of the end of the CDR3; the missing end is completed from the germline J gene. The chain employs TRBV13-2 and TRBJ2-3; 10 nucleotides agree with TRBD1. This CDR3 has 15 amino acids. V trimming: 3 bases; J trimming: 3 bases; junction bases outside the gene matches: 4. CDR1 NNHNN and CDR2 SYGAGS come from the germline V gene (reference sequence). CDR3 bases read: TGTGCCAGCGGTGCTCTGACAGGGGGCGCAGAAACGCTGTAT. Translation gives CASGALTGGAETLY. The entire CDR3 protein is CASGALTGGAETLYF.

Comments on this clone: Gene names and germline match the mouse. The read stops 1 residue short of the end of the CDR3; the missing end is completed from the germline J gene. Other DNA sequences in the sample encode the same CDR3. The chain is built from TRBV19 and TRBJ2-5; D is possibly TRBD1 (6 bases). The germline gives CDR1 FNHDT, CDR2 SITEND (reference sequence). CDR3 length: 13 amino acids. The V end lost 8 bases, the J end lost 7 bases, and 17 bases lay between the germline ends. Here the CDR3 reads CASSHREPNTQYF. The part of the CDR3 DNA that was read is TGTGCCAGTAGCCACAGGGAGCCAAACACCCAGTAC.

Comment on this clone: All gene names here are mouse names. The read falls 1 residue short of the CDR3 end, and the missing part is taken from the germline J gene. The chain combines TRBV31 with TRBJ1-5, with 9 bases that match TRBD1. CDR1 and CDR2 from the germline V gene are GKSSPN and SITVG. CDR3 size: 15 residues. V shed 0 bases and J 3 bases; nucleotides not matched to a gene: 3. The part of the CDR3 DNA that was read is TGTGCCTGGAGTCTCAGACAGGGGGGCAACCAGGCTCCGCTT. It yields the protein CAWSLRQGGNQAPL. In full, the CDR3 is CAWSLRQGGNQAPLF.